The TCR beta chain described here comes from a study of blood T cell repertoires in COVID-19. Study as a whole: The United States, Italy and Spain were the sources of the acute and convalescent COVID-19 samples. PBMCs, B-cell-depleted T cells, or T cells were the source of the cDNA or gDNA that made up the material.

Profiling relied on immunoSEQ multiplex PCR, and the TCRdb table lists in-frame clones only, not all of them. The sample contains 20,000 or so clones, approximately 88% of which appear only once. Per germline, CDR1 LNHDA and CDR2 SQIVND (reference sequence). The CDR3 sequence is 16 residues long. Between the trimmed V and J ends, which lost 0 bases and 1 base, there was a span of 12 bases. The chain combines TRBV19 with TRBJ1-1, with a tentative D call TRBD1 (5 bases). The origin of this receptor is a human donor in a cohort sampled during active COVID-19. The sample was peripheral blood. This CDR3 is CASSIDRPGGNTEAFF. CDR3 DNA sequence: TGTGCCAGTAGTATAGATCGGCCGGGGGGGAACACTGAAGCTTTCTTT.